This TCR beta chain came from a study of blood T cell repertoires in COVID-19. Sequenced by immunoSEQ multiplex PCR; TCRdb stores in-frame clones only, minus some. The sample lists about 210,000 clones; roughly 80% were seen once. The Seattle patients, enrolled during active infection, were followed longitudinally. This clone was recorded only once. Source material: peripheral blood. The clonotype originates from a woman in her sixties or seventies with COVID-19, enrolled during active disease.

In nucleotides, the CDR3 is TGTGCCAGCTCGCCCCTAGCGGGAGGGGAAAATGAGCAGTTCTTC. Translated, it gives CASSPLAGGENEQFF. V gene TRBV18 combines with J gene TRBJ2-1; 12 positions agree with TRBD2. V lost 6 bases to trimming and J lost 7 bases; unmatched junction nucleotides: 7. Germline values: CDR1 KGHSH, CDR2 LQKENI. The CDR3 loop spans 15 amino acids.